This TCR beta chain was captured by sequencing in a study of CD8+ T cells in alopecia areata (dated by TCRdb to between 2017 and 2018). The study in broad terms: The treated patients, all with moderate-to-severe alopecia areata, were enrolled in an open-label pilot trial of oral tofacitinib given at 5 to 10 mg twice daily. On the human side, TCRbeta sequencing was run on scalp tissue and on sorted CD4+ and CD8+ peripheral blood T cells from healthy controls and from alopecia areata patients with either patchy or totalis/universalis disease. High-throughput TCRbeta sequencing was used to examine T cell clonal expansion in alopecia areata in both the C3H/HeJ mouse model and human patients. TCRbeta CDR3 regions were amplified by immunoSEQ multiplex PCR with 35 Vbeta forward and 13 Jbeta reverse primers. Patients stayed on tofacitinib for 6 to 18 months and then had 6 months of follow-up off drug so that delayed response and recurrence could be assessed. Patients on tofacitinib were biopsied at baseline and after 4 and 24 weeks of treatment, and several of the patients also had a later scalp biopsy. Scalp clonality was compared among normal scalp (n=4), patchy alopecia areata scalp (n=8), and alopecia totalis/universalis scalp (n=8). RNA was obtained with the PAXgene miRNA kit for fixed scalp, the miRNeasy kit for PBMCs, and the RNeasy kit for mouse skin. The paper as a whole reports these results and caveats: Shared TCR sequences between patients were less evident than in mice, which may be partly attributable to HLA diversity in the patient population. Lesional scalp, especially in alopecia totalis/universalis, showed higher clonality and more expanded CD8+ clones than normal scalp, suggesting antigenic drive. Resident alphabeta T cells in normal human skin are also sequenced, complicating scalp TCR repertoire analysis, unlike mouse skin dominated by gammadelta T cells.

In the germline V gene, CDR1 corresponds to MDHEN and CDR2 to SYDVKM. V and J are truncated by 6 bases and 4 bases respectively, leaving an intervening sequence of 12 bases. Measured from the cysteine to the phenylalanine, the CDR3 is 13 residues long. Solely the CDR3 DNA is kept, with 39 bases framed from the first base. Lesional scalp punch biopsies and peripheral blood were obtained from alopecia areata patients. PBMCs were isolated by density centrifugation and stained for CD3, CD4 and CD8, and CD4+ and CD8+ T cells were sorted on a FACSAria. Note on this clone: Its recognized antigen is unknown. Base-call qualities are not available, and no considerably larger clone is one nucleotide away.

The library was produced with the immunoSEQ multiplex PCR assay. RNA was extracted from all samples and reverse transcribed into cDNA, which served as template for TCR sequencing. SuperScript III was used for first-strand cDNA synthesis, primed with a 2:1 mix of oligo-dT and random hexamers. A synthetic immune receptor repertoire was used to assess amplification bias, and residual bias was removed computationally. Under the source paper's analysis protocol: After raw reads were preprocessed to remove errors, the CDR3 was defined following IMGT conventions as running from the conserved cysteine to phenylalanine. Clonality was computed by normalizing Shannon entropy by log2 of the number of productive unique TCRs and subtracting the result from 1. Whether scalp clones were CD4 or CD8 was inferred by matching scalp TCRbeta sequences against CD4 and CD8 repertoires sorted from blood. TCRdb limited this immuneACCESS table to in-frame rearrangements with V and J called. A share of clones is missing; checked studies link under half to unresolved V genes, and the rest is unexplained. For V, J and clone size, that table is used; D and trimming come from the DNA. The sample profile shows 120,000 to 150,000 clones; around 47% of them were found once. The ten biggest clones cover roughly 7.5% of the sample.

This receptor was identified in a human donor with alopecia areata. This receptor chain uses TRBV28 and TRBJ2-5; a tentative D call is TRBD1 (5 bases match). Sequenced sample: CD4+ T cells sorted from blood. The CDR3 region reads CASSSGSVETQYF. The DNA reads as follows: TGTGCCAGCAGCTCAGGGTCCGTAGAGACCCAGTACTTC.